At least ten counts were recorded for the clone carrying this TCR beta chain. The antigen is unknown. Trimming pared 3 bases from V and 6 bases from J, leaving 12 bases between. The CDR3 is made up of 13 amino acids. Germline values: CDR1 SGHTA, CDR2 FQGTGA. This entry comes from a study of T-cell memory formation after mild COVID-19. Findings and caveats of the study: There were some responding clones in pre-infection memory, which suggested that cross-reactive memory had joined.

TCRdb re-derived calls from the 5' RACE reads in MiXCR, one entry per CDR3 protein. There are about 470,000 distinct CDR3 sequences in the sample; roughly 18% occur only once, and more than 9% lies in the top ten. The V gene is TRBV7-3, the J gene TRBJ2-7, with unresolved D. Sequencing input: PBMCs or a T cell subset sorted from them (not recorded which). The receptor was derived from an adult woman who had mild COVID-19 (a few samples of this study predate the infection). Cell type and time point are not known. For the CDR3, the DNA is TGTGCCAGCAGCTTGACCATTACTTCCGAGCAGTACTTC. It yields the protein CASSLTITSEQYF.